This entry is about one TCR beta chain. What it binds is not known. V was clipped by 4 bases and J by 5 bases, with 11 bases between them. Per the germline V gene, CDR1 is SNHLY and CDR2 is FYNNEI. The CDR3 contains 13 residues. This sample was taken from a study of early T cells in non-severe SARS-CoV-2 infection. The overall study: RNA in bulk from unsorted whole blood was sequenced, and chains were unpaired.

Attachment of unique molecular identifiers was made to individual cDNA molecules. Using its own MiXCR run on the 5' RACE reads, TCRdb lists one record per CDR3 protein. The data hold roughly 56,000 distinct CDR3 sequences, with around 15% observed a single time. Study-level findings and limits: The VDJdb matching leaned toward anti-spike CD8 responses and overlooked private and CD4 specificities.

The sequence was collected from an adult who was a healthcare worker with PCR-confirmed SARS-CoV-2 infection or an uninfected control (not recorded which). Material: whole blood, obtained at baseline. The chain is built from TRBV2 and TRBJ2-5, with D maybe TRBD2 (5 bases). The CDR3 nucleotides read TGTGCCAGCAGTGTCCAGCTAGCTGAGACCCAGTACTTC. Its protein is CASSVQLAETQYF.